This T cell receptor beta chain was retrieved from a study of cytomegalovirus exposure and HLA in healthy donors. With 60 Vbeta and 13 Jbeta primers, the PCR was carried out. The table came from immunoSEQ multiplex PCR; TCRdb's copy has only in-frame clones and leaves some out. The sample includes fewer than 60,000 clones, about 72% of them seen just once. Germline CDR1 and CDR2: KGHSH and LQKENI. The ends were cut back, 2 bases at V and 3 bases at J, with 5 bases in the middle. CDR3 length: 12 amino acids. Healthy people donating bone marrow made up the donors. The rearrangement links TRBV18 to TRBJ2-7, with a tentative D call TRBD1 (5 bases). This clonotype was sampled from a woman between 40 and 50 years old in good health and CMV-seropositive. Sequences were obtained from PBMCs. This CDR3 is CASSPRGYEQYF. Written as DNA, the CDR3 is TGTGCCAGCTCACCAAGGGGCTACGAGCAGTACTTC.